A single sample is the source of the 4 T cell receptor beta chains below, sequenced in a study of blood T cell repertoires in COVID-19. Profiled with immunoSEQ multiplex PCR; TCRdb holds only in-frame clones, not every one. The sample has more than 85,000 clones; approximately 90% are singletons. The material sequenced was peripheral blood. The origin of the receptors is a woman aged 45-59 years with COVID-19, enrolled during active disease.

The chain links TRBV18 to TRBJ2-1, with D perhaps TRBD2 (5 bases). V was pared by 0 bases and J by 9 bases, with 6 bases between. The CDR3 runs to 12 residues. CDR1 and CDR2 (germline): KGHSH, LQKENI. CDR3 sequence (DNA): TGTGCCAGCTCACCACCAGGAGGTGAGCAGTTCTTC. It translates to CASSPPGGEQFF.

This clone was picked up one time. CDR3 DNA sequence: TGTGCCAGCAGCTTATATCCGGGGGGGGCCGTAGAGACCCAGTACTTC. It is translated as CASSLYPGGAVETQYF. This rearrangement joins TRBV7-2 to TRBJ2-5; TRBD2 aligns across 8 bases. The V gene's germline CDR1 is SGHTA and CDR2 FQGNSA. The length of the CDR3 is 16 residues. V shed 2 bases, J shed 4 bases, and the junction held 9 bases outside the gene matches.

The rearrangement links TRBV7-2 to TRBJ2-7; 7 positions match TRBD1. Trimming cost V 5 bases and J 3 bases; bases outside gene matches: 7. The CDR3 covers 14 residues. Germline lookup yields CDR1 SGHTA and CDR2 FQGNSA. CDR3 amino acids: CASSLMGQYYEQYF. The DNA of the CDR3 is TGTGCCAGCAGCCTGATGGGACAGTACTACGAGCAGTACTTC. The full variable domain, with the rest looked up from reference TRBV7-2 and TRBJ2-7, is GAGVSQSPSNKVTEKGKDVELRCDPISGHTALYWYRQSLGQGLEFLIYFQGNSAPDKSGLPSDRFSAERTGGSVSTLTIQRTQQEDSAVYLCASSLMGQYYEQYFGPGTRLTVT.

This clone showed up just a few times. Written as DNA, the CDR3 is TGTGCCAGCAGGACTAGCGGGGCGAACACCGGGGAGCTGTTTTTT. Its protein product is CASRTSGANTGELFF. The J gene is TRBJ2-2, the V gene TRBV2; TRBD2 matches 11 bases. Unmatched junction bases numbered 0, after V lost 6 bases and J lost 0 bases. This CDR3 has 15 amino acids. CDR1 and CDR2 from the germline V gene are SNHLY and FYNNEI.